Below are 27 T cell receptor beta chains sequenced from a single sample in a study of shared clonotypes between healthy human individuals. CD8 cells regarded as naive lacked CD45RO, were positively chosen for CCR7, and omitted terminally differentiated effector memory CD45RA+ cells. Clones were sequenced by immunoSEQ multiplex PCR, and TCRdb holds only the in-frame ones, with some missing. The table records about 700,000 clones, about 92% of them present only once. The sequencing sample was made of naive CD8+ T cells sorted from blood. Every receptor here comes from a man aged 25-45 years in good health.

This sequence joins TRBV4-1 and TRBJ1-5; D remains unclear. The germline V gene has CDR1 MGHRA and CDR2 YSYEKL. Trimming took 0 bases from V and 0 from J, leaving 6 bases between them. CDR3 length equals 15 residues. CDR3 protein: CASSQEVYSNQPQHF. CDR3 sequence (DNA): TGCGCCAGCAGCCAAGAGGTGTATAGCAATCAGCCCCAGCATTTT.

The rearrangement joins TRBV5-6 to TRBJ2-4; no firm D call. CDR1 is SGHDT and CDR2 is YYEEEE in the germline V gene. Trimming shortened V by 4 bases and J by 3 bases, and 26 bases separated the two germline ends. CDR3 length: 19 amino acids. In DNA, the CDR3 is TGTGCCAGCAGCCCTAACATGGGTTCCCTCAGCTTGGGCAAAAACATTCAGTACTTC. It codes for CASSPNMGSLSLGKNIQYF. The whole variable domain, remainder taken from reference TRBV5-6 and TRBJ2-4, is DAGVTQSPTHLIKTRGQQVTLRCSPKSGHDTVSWYQQALGQGPQFIFQYYEEEERQRGNFPDRFSGHQFPNYSSELNVNALLLGDSALYLCASSPNMGSLSLGKNIQYFGAGTRLSVL.

The J gene is TRBJ2-5, the V gene TRBV5-4; the match to TRBD2 covers 8 bases. In germline, CDR1 is SGHNT, CDR2 YYREEE (reference sequence). With V trimmed by 4 bases and J by 5 bases, 13 bases remained unmatched. This CDR3 contains 16 residues. Written as DNA, the CDR3 is TGTGCCAGCAGCCCCGGGGGGCGGGGGGCGGGGGAGACCCAGTACTTC. Translation: CASSPGGRGAGETQYF.

The CDR3 loop is CATSLRSTQETQYF. CDR3 sequence (DNA): TGTGCCACCTCCCTAAGAAGCACGCAAGAGACCCAGTACTTC. This rearrangement joins TRBV15 to TRBJ2-5; D remains unclear. Germline V gene lookup returns CDR1 LNHNV and CDR2 YYDKDF (reference sequence). V was clipped by 8 bases and J by 2 bases, with 15 bases between them. CDR3 length: 14 residues.

The V call is TRBV18, the J call TRBJ1-1; 7 bases are a match to TRBD1. Germline V CDR1 and CDR2: KGHSH, LQKENI. The V segment lost 3 bases and the J segment 0 bases; nucleotides outside the gene matches: 7. This CDR3 has 16 amino acids. The CDR3 here is CASSPRQGEMNTEAFF. The CDR3, as DNA: TGTGCCAGCTCACCTCGGCAGGGGGAGATGAACACTGAAGCTTTCTTT.

A remark on this clone: The sample contains more than one DNA sequence encoding this CDR3. The chain couples TRBV7-9 to TRBJ2-7; the match to TRBD1 covers 9 bases. The ends lost 0 bases at V and 5 bases at J; junction bases unmatched: 5. This CDR3 contains 15 residues. CDR1 SEHNR and CDR2 FQNEAQ come from the germline V gene (reference sequence). The CDR3 coding sequence is TGTGCCAGCAGCTTAGCAGGGACAGGGTTCCACGAGCAGTACTTC. As protein: CASSLAGTGFHEQYF.

This chain uses TRBV7-3 with TRBJ2-3, with 9 bases fitting TRBD1. This CDR3 region has 18 residues. Germline loops: CDR1 SGHTA, CDR2 FQGTGA. V trimming: 1 base; J trimming: 1 base; junction bases outside the gene matches: 9. The CDR3 bases are TGTGCCAGCAGCTTAAGGCCGCGGGACAGGGTAGGCACAGATACGCAGTATTTT. Translating gives CASSLRPRDRVGTDTQYF.

The CDR3 spells CASSYGQASSYEQYF. CDR3 nucleotides: TGCGCCAGCAGCTATGGACAGGCCAGCTCCTACGAGCAGTACTTC. The chain links TRBV4-3 to TRBJ2-7; 7 positions agree with TRBD1. Germline V gene lookup returns CDR1 LGHNA and CDR2 YSLEER. V shed 5 bases, J shed 0 bases, and the junction held 7 bases outside the gene matches. The CDR3 has 15 residues.

The rearrangement links TRBV7-2 to TRBJ2-3; 9 bases line up with TRBD1. Germline loops: CDR1 SGHTA, CDR2 FQGNSA. Trimming took 6 bases from V and 5 from J; bases not matched to a gene: 12. CDR3 size: 16 residues. CDR3 region: CASRSPGQGHLDTQYF. CDR3 sequence (DNA): TGTGCCAGCAGATCGCCGGGACAGGGTCACTTAGATACGCAGTATTTT.

The chain joins TRBV7-9 to TRBJ2-7; D remains unclear. CDR3 size: 13 residues. V was pared by 2 bases and J by 5 bases, with 10 bases between. Per the germline V gene, CDR1 is SEHNR and CDR2 is FQNEAQ (reference sequence). CDR3 in DNA: TGTGCCAGCAGCTTAAGTATTTCGGACGAGCAGTACTTC. This gives the protein CASSLSISDEQYF.

V usage is TRBV9 and J usage is TRBJ2-1; tentatively, D is TRBD1 or TRBD2 (5 bases each). Per germline, CDR1 SGDLS and CDR2 YYNGEE. Deletions cut 1 base from V and 6 bases from J, with 14 bases between. The CDR3 spans 15 residues. The CDR3 protein is CASSVKRDLPNEQFF. CDR3 sequence (DNA): TGTGCCAGCAGCGTAAAACGGGACCTCCCCAATGAGCAGTTCTTC.

The rearrangement joins TRBV15 to TRBJ1-1; possibly TRBD1 for D (6 bases). V was cut by 5 bases and J by 0 bases, with 10 bases left in between. This CDR3 is built from 14 residues. Per the germline V gene, CDR1 is LNHNV and CDR2 is YYDKDF (reference sequence). CDR3 DNA sequence: TGTGCCACCAGCGGATACAGGGTGAACACTGAAGCTTTCTTT. This encodes CATSGYRVNTEAFF. The complete variable domain, with remaining parts taken from reference TRBV15 and TRBJ1-1, reads DAMVIQNPRYQVTQFGKPVTLSCSQTLNHNVMYWYQQKSSQAPKLLFHYYDKDFNNEADTPDNFQSRRPNTSFCFLDIRSPGLGDTAMYLCATSGYRVNTEAFFGQGTRLTVV.

The rearrangement joins TRBV2 to TRBJ2-7, with TRBD1 matching over 8 bases. Germline V lookup: CDR1 SNHLY, CDR2 FYNNEI. The J segment lost 2 bases and the V segment lost 8 bases, leaving 8 bases of the junction unmatched. CDR3 length: 14 residues. CDR3 DNA: TGTGCCAGCGTATCCGGGACAGGACCCTACGAGCAGTACTTC. Amino acids: CASVSGTGPYEQYF.

The chain is built from TRBV7-9 and TRBJ2-7; possibly TRBD2 for D (6 bases). Germline V gene data show CDR1 as SEHNR and CDR2 as FQNEAQ (reference sequence). CDR3 length equals 15 residues. V shed 5 bases and J shed 4 bases, with 18 bases lying between them. The CDR3 nucleotides read TGTGCCAGCAGCGCCCTCAGGGCAGGAGGGTACGAGCAGTACTTC. Its translation is CASSALRAGGYEQYF. The full variable domain, its missing parts supplied by reference TRBV7-9 and TRBJ2-7, is DTGVSQNPRHKITKRGQNVTFRCDPISEHNRLYWYRQTLGQGPEFLTYFQNEAQLEKSRLLSDRFSAERPKGSFSTLEIQRTEQGDSAMYLCASSALRAGGYEQYFGPGTRLTVT.

This clone occurred a few times. At the DNA level, this CDR3 is encoded by other sequences in the same sample as well. The chain links TRBV9 to TRBJ2-1; a possible D gene is TRBD2 (5 bases). V was trimmed by 0 bases and J by 9 bases, leaving 10 bases between them. CDR1 is SGDLS, CDR2 YYNGEE, per germline. There are 13 residues in the CDR3. The CDR3 reads CASSVGGYGEQFF. CDR3 sequence (DNA): TGTGCCAGCAGCGTAGGAGGGTACGGTGAGCAGTTCTTC.

The chain uses TRBV6-6 and TRBJ2-7, with 7 bases matching TRBD1. This CDR3 spans 16 amino acids. V lost 0 bases to trimming and J lost 3 bases; unmatched junction nucleotides: 8. The germline gives CDR1 MNHNY, CDR2 SVGAGI (reference sequence). This chain's CDR3 is CASSYSKSGTDYEQYF. CDR3 nucleotide sequence: TGTGCCAGCAGTTACTCGAAATCTGGGACAGACTACGAGCAGTACTTC.

The chain recombines TRBV28 with TRBJ2-7; maybe TRBD1 (5 bases). This CDR3 contains 13 residues. CDR1 is MDHEN and CDR2 is SYDVKM in the germline V gene. The V end lost 6 bases, the J end lost 3 bases, and 12 bases lay between the germline ends. The CDR3 spells CASRLGQSYEQYF. The CDR3 DNA is TGTGCCAGCAGGCTAGGACAAAGCTACGAGCAGTACTTC. Based on the CDR3 plus reference TRBV28 and TRBJ2-7, the full variable domain is DVKVTQSSRYLVKRTGEKVFLECVQDMDHENMFWYRQDPGLGLRLIYFSYDVKMKEKGDIPEGYSVSREKKERFSLILESASTNQTSMYLCASRLGQSYEQYFGPGTRLTVT.

This chain uses TRBV9 with TRBJ2-2, with a tentative D call TRBD2 (6 bases). V was cut by 0 bases and J by 6 bases, with 18 bases left in between. Germline CDR1 SGDLS, CDR2 YYNGEE. The CDR3 loop spans 17 amino acids. The CDR3 reads CASSVAVMEGPAGELFF. The CDR3 DNA follows: TGTGCCAGCAGCGTAGCTGTCATGGAGGGCCCGGCCGGGGAGCTGTTTTTT.

The genes are TRBV4-3 and TRBJ2-5, with 11 bases fitting TRBD1. Trimming at V came to 1 base and at J to 7 bases, leaving 5 bases not matched to a gene. The CDR3 has 15 residues. CDR1 is LGHNA, CDR2 YSLEER, per germline. DNA for the CDR3: TGCGCCAGCAGCCAAGCCCCGGGACAGGGGGTGACCCAGTACTTC. Translated, it gives CASSQAPGQGVTQYF.

As regards this clone: Other nucleotide sequences in the sample specify the same CDR3. This chain connects TRBV7-6 to TRBJ2-7; D is ambiguous. This CDR3 is 14 amino acids long. The V end lost 1 base, the J end lost 3 bases, and 10 bases lay between the germline ends. Germline V gene lookup returns CDR1 SGHVS and CDR2 FNYEAQ. The CDR3 DNA is TGTGCCAGCAGCTTAGGAGGCACGGACTACGAGCAGTACTTC. The encoded protein is CASSLGGTDYEQYF.

The chain is built from TRBV15 and TRBJ2-7; possible D gene TRBD1, 6 bases. This CDR3 region has 15 residues. The V end was cut by 0 bases, the J end by 0 bases, with 9 bases between. Per the germline V gene, CDR1 is LNHNV and CDR2 is YYDKDF (reference sequence). The DNA of the CDR3 is TGTGCCACCAGCAGAGATGAGGGGGACTCCTACGAGCAGTACTTC. This codes for CATSRDEGDSYEQYF. Drawing the rest from reference TRBV15 and TRBJ2-7, the complete variable domain is DAMVIQNPRYQVTQFGKPVTLSCSQTLNHNVMYWYQQKSSQAPKLLFHYYDKDFNNEADTPDNFQSRRPNTSFCFLDIRSPGLGDTAMYLCATSRDEGDSYEQYFGPGTRLTVT.

CDR3 residues: CASSTYEAGSTDTQYF. Written as DNA, the CDR3 is TGTGCCAGCAGCACTTACGAAGCGGGTAGCACAGATACGCAGTATTTT. J is TRBJ2-3 and V is TRBV9; D may be TRBD2 (6 bases). Looked up from germline, CDR1 is SGDLS and CDR2 is YYNGEE. This CDR3 is built from 16 residues. V lost 4 bases and J lost 0, with 15 bases in between.

The chain uses TRBV27 and TRBJ2-2; D is perhaps TRBD2 (5 bases). Trimming took 6 bases from V and 5 from J, leaving 13 bases between them. CDR3 length: 14 amino acids. The germline gives CDR1 MNHEY, CDR2 SMNVEV (reference sequence). Here the CDR3 reads CASRDGLSTGELFF. CDR3 nucleotide sequence: TGTGCCAGCAGGGACGGACTTTCAACCGGGGAGCTGTTTTTT.

This rearrangement joins TRBV28 to TRBJ2-7; D is ambiguous. Looked up from germline, CDR1 is MDHEN and CDR2 is SYDVKM. The V end was cut by 5 bases, the J end by 2 bases, with 7 bases between. CDR3 length: 12 residues. This CDR3 reads CASSEHTYEQYF. As DNA, the CDR3 is TGTGCCAGCAGTGAACACACCTACGAGCAGTACTTC.

The chain has TRBV28 and TRBJ1-1; no reliable D call. V was clipped by 2 bases and J by 3 bases, with 4 bases between them. The CDR3 is 12 residues long. The germline CDR1 and CDR2 sequences are MDHEN and SYDVKM. DNA for the CDR3: TGTGCCAGCAGTTTAACGGACACTGAAGCTTTCTTT. Its protein is CASSLTDTEAFF.

J is TRBJ2-7 and V is TRBV2, with 7 nucleotides matching TRBD2. The V gene's germline CDR1 is SNHLY and CDR2 FYNNEI. The CDR3 extends over 14 amino acids. Trimming took 10 bases from V and 5 from J; bases not matched to a gene: 14. This chain's CDR3 is CATPSGTSLDEQYF. CDR3 DNA sequence: TGTGCCACGCCCAGCGGGACCAGTCTGGACGAGCAGTACTTC.

CDR3 bases: TGCGCCAGCAGGAACAGGATGAACACTGAAGCTTTCTTT. It yields the protein CASRNRMNTEAFF. The V gene is TRBV10-1, the J gene TRBJ1-1, with D perhaps TRBD1 (5 bases). The V end lost 6 bases, the J end lost 0 bases, and 8 bases lay between the germline ends. The germline V gene encodes CDR1 WNHNN and CDR2 SYGVQD (reference sequence). The CDR3 covers 13 residues.